A selection of T cell receptor beta chains follows, all from one sample in a study of vaccination and CD4 T cells after COVID-19. No antigen has been assigned to these receptors. TCRdb reprocessed the PCR reads with MiXCR, giving one entry per CDR3 protein. The sample records 15,000 to 20,000 distinct CDR3 sequences, approximately 42% being singletons. Source: CD4+ T cells from blood, cultured in vitro, taken before SARS-CoV-2 vaccination. All receptors come from a human donor who received a COVID-19 vaccine. CDR3s leave out the opening cysteine and the closing phenylalanine or tryptophan. The order of the fields is V gene, J gene, CDR3 protein.

TRBV6-1,TRBJ1-1,ASREYGTEAF
TRBV7-2,TRBJ2-1,ASITHSGGAFNEQF
TRBV30,TRBJ2-7,AWSVHRGLSYEQY
TRBV6-2/TRBV6-3,TRBJ2-5,ASSYRRTGTETQY
TRBV29-1,TRBJ2-7,SVGTVYAEQY
TRBV5-4,TRBJ1-2,ASSKTGIGYT
TRBV19,TRBJ1-6,ASNRGMDSPLH
TRBV10-1,TRBJ2-7,ASSELRGTGPQEQY
TRBV7-2,TRBJ2-2,ASSFGRGPFNTGELF
TRBV29-1,TRBJ2-5,SARDRLPQETQY
TRBV2,TRBJ1-1,ASSFGDTEAF
TRBV30,TRBJ1-2,AWTGRGYYGYT
TRBV21-1,TRBJ2-2,ASSKGRGANTGELF
TRBV19,TRBJ1-2,ASSSPNWGYT
TRBV6-5,TRBJ2-5,ASSYDIQETQY
TRBV19,TRBJ1-1,ASSGLSEAF
TRBV2,TRBJ2-7,ASSDEGPGEQY
TRBV19,TRBJ2-2,ASSMGPTGELF
TRBV30,TRBJ2-1,AWSVPGSYNEQF
TRBV7-3,TRBJ2-1,ASSLPSYNEQF
TRBV24-1,TRBJ2-5,ATSGTDAADQETQY
TRBV20-1,TRBJ2-6,SAFAADSGANVLT
TRBV6-1,TRBJ2-1,ASSPVRTSGGANEQF
TRBV11-3,TRBJ1-1,ASSKRTGQSEAF
TRBV12-3/TRBV12-4,TRBJ2-2,ASGQGNTGELF